This T cell receptor (beta chain) is from a study of blood T cells in healthy people across ages. Trimming cost V 3 bases and J 2 bases, with 17 bases left between them. Germline values: CDR1 MNHEY, CDR2 SMNVEV (reference sequence). This CDR3 comprises 16 residues. In its sample, this clonotype was seen a few times. A second roughly 6 to 11 cycle PCR used barcoded and J-beta primers. All samples yielded 3 million or more CDR3-containing paired-end reads. TCRdb itself ran the 5' RACE reads through MiXCR, one entry per CDR3 protein. The sample holds about 1 million distinct CDR3 sequences, 40% to 50% seen once.

This rearrangement joins TRBV27 to TRBJ2-7; tentative D call: TRBD1 (5 bases). Sequencing was done on a sample of blood. The receptor comes from a woman aged 60-70 years in good health. CDR3: CASSFYPSDTTYEQYF. For the CDR3, the DNA is TGTGCCAGCAGTTTCTACCCATCGGACACGACCTACGAGCAGTACTTC.